This TCR beta chain was captured in a study of blood T cell repertoires in COVID-19. Study-level background: T cells, B-cell-depleted T cells, or PBMCs supplied cDNA or gDNA.

In the original processing: Nucleated cell counts were estimated from reference gene primer amplification. Data came from immunoSEQ multiplex PCR; TCRdb stores just in-frame clones and leaves some out. V, J and clone size were drawn from that table, and D and trimming were deduced from the DNA. Seen here are some 200,000 clones, about nine tenths observed once, and the top ten hold about 4.8%. Germline V gene data show CDR1 as SGHVS and CDR2 as FNYEAQ. The J segment lost 7 bases and the V segment lost 4 bases, leaving 8 bases of the junction unmatched. The CDR3 spans 15 residues. The chain couples TRBV7-6 to TRBJ2-7; 12 bases map to TRBD1. The sequence was collected from a man aged 50-60 years with acute or convalescent COVID-19. Material: peripheral blood. CDR3: CASSSRGQGAKEQYF. The CDR3 DNA follows: TGTGCCAGCAGCTCTCGGGGACAGGGGGCTAAAGAGCAGTACTTC.